Each of the 8 T cell receptor beta chains below was sequenced from the same sample in a study of PD-1 blockade in classical Hodgkin lymphoma (dated by TCRdb to between 2020 and 2021). This specimen's time point label, per the study, means: cycle 1 day 1 (C1D1), immediately before nivolumab initiation. Every trial patient had relapsed after autologous stem cell transplantation, and cohorts A, B and C differed in prior brentuximab vedotin exposure. The receptor library was made with the immunoSEQ multiplex PCR assay. Here the immuneACCESS table is served through TCRdb, limited to in-frame sequences with V and J called. Missing clones are a known gap in these copies; in checked studies unresolved V genes cover under half, and the rest lacks a known reason. The sample table holds 50,000 to 75,000 clones, of which 85% to 90% were seen once. The top ten clonotypes cover about 15% of the sample. The input for sequencing was peripheral blood mononuclear cells (PBMCs), taken at baseline. The receptor set was obtained from a human donor with classical Hodgkin lymphoma.

V and J are TRBV19 and TRBJ1-5; D perhaps matches TRBD1 (5 bases). Per the germline V gene, CDR1 is LNHDA and CDR2 is SQIVND (reference sequence). Trimming cost V 3 bases and J 9 bases, with 21 bases left between them. The CDR3 covers 16 residues. The DNA of the CDR3 is TGTGCCAGTAGTATTGCCGCGGACATACCCCTGTGGCCCCAGCATTTT. Protein product: CASSIAADIPLWPQHF.

Only one count was recorded for this clone. The chain combines TRBV21-1 with TRBJ2-7. TRBV21-1 is designated a pseudogene. The CDR3 sequence is 13 residues long. This CDR3 reads CASSKGGTGEQYF. CDR3 nucleotides: TGTGCCAGCAGCAAAGGAGGGACGGGCGAGCAGTACTTC.

The chain carries TRBV7-9 and TRBJ2-3; no firm D call. This CDR3 has 13 residues. The germline V gene has CDR1 SEHNR and CDR2 FQNEAQ (reference sequence). V dropped 4 bases and J dropped 7 bases, with 12 bases sitting between them. This CDR3 is CASSSPTMNTQYF. The CDR3 DNA reads TGTGCCAGCAGCTCCCCGACAATGAATACGCAGTATTTT.

The gene calls are TRBV11-3 and TRBJ2-1; 9 nucleotides match TRBD1. The germline CDR1 and CDR2 sequences are SGHNT and YENEEA. The junction had 14 bases not matched to a gene; V was cut back by 5 bases and J by 15 bases. The CDR3 is 14 amino acids. The CDR3 coding sequence is TGTGCCAGCAGCCACCGGGGGGACAGGGCGGCACCGTTCTTC. Translated, it gives CASSHRGDRAAPFF.

The CDR3 nucleotides are TGTGCCAGCAGTTTACACCTCCCCTCAGCGGCCTACGAGCAGTACTTC. Its translation: CASSLHLPSAAYEQYF. The chain links TRBV27 to TRBJ2-7; D may be TRBD2 (5 bases). This CDR3 has 16 amino acids. Trimming took 2 bases from V and 2 from J, leaving 16 bases between them. CDR1 and CDR2 (germline): MNHEY, SMNVEV (reference sequence).

The J gene is TRBJ2-7, the V gene TRBV25-1; D is uncertain. This CDR3 comprises 11 residues. The germline CDR1 and CDR2 sequences are MGHDK and SYGVNS. Trimming stripped 1 base from V and 4 bases from J, with 2 bases between. CDR3 sequence: CASSESYEQYF. The CDR3 DNA reads TGTGCCAGCAGTGAATCATACGAGCAGTACTTC.

The V call is TRBV5-1, the J call TRBJ2-7; 9 bases line up with TRBD1. The CDR3 has 15 residues. From germline, CDR1 is SGHRS and CDR2 YFSETQ. V trimming: 4 bases; J trimming: 3 bases; junction bases outside the gene matches: 8. The CDR3 DNA is TGCGCCAGCAGCCCCCTGGGACAGGGACTCTACGAGCAGTACTTC. This sequence encodes CASSPLGQGLYEQYF.

V usage is TRBV7-9 and J usage is TRBJ2-1; a possible D gene is TRBD2 (5 bases). CDR1 is SEHNR and CDR2 is FQNEAQ in the germline V gene (reference sequence). The germline V and J ends were trimmed by 5 bases and 12 bases, with 11 bases remaining between them. This CDR3 spans 11 amino acids. DNA of the CDR3: TGTGCCAGCAGCGATCCGGGGTGGCAGTTCTTC. It specifies CASSDPGWQFF.